Below are 5 T cell receptor beta chains sequenced from a single sample in a study of tumor-infiltrating lymphocytes in primary liver carcinoma. Co-extraction of RNA and DNA was performed on about 18-33 mg of unsorted bulk tissue. Constant-region priming of roughly 500 ng total RNA yielded TCR beta cDNA. Libraries covering TCR beta were generated through three nested multiplex PCR rounds (using a slightly modified ARM-PCR). A C-beta reverse primer was combined with TRBV1-TRBV30 forward primers in the first two PCR rounds, and each round had about 10 cycles. Each CDR3 protein is one row after TCRdb ran MiXCR on the multiplex PCR reads. The data hold tens of thousands of distinct CDR3 sequences, with 80% observed a single time. The sequencing input was liver tumor tissue from sampling region 2. Subset indicated: tumor region T2, inferior pole. These receptors all stem from a woman aged 25 to 39 with primary liver carcinoma and hepatitis B virus infection.

Comment on this clonotype: This CDR3 is missing its conserved last phenylalanine or tryptophan, likely due to a read error. J is TRBJ2-2 and V is TRBV5-6, with unresolved D. The CDR3 totals 15 residues. Germline V gene sequence: CDR1 SGHDT, CDR2 YYEEEE. CDR3 sequence (DNA): TGTGTCAGCAGCTTGGCACCCAGAGTCACTGGGGAACTGTTTTAT. Its protein product is CVSSLAPRVTGELFY.

In regard to this clonotype: This clone may be a read error of a much larger clone one base away. The chain has TRBV20-1 and TRBJ2-7; 7 positions match TRBD1. This CDR3 comprises 14 residues. Looked up from germline, CDR1 is DFQATT and CDR2 is SNEGSKA (reference sequence). J gave up 2 bases and V 7 bases, and 11 bases lay outside the gene matches. The CDR3 here is CSVRVDRSPYEQYF. The CDR3 coding sequence is TGCAGTGTTAGGGTGGACAGGTCCCCCTACGAGCAGTACTTC.

This clonotype was seen more than once but under ten times. The junction does not match germline at one end; this may be a read error. The CDR3 reads CASSQAVTEGHISYEQYF. In nucleotides, the CDR3 is TGCGCTAGCAGTCAAGCTGTGACGGAGGGTCACATTAGCTACGAGCAGTACTTC. This chain links TRBV4-3 with TRBJ2-7; possibly TRBD2 for D (6 bases). CDR3 length equals 18 residues. Germline V gene data show CDR1 as LGHNA and CDR2 as YSLEER.

Turning to this clonotype: A junction end diverges from the germline sequence, so it may reflect a read error. The rearrangement links TRBV5-6 to TRBJ2-7; 8 bases fit TRBD1. Germline CDR1 reads SGHDT; CDR2 reads YYEEEE. This CDR3 contains 13 residues. CDR3 region: CASSLRTGLSLHF. CDR3 in DNA: TGTGCCAGCAGCTTACGGACAGGGTTATCGCTGCACTTT.

The chain uses TRBV11-3 and TRBJ2-2; 8 bases line up with TRBD2. The CDR3 sequence is 20 residues long. The ends lost 3 bases at V and 7 bases at J; junction bases unmatched: 22. Looked up from germline, CDR1 is SGHNT and CDR2 is YENEEA. This CDR3 is CASSLRRTSRRAGKSGELFF. CDR3 bases: TGTGCCAGCAGCTTGCGCCGGACTAGCAGGAGGGCCGGAAAGAGCGGGGAGCTGTTTTTT.